This paragraph reports one T cell receptor beta chain. Antigen: not known. The record originates from a study of response to subunit inactivated influenza vaccine. TCRdb ran MiXCR on the RT-PCR reads and lists one entry per CDR3 protein. The sample holds around 480,000 distinct CDR3 sequences, roughly 11% seen once. Trimming took off 4 bases at V and 5 bases at J, with 13 bases between the two ends. CDR3 size: 14 residues. Germline CDR1 is ENHRY and CDR2 is SYGVKD. Study outcomes and limitations: Few additional T cells are recruited per seasonal influenza vaccination, authors suggested.

Sequenced material: PBMCs from blood, taken 40 to 50 days after vaccination. The clonotype comes from a man in his fifties who received an inactivated influenza vaccine. This chain links TRBV10-3 with TRBJ2-3; perhaps TRBD2 as D (6 bases). CDR3 coding DNA: TGTGCCATCAGTGGCCAGGGAGGTTTAGATACGCAGTATTTT. Amino acid sequence: CAISGQGGLDTQYF.